This TCR beta chain came from a study of CD8+ T cells in alopecia areata. Reverse transcription of extracted RNA yielded cDNA, which provided the sequencing template. TCRdb's table, derived via immunoSEQ multiplex PCR, lists solely in-frame clones and lacks some. The table has about 220,000 clones, approximately 57% seen once. The treatment: oral pan-JAK inhibitor, 5-10 mg twice daily. Trimming pared 6 bases from V and 4 bases from J, leaving 20 bases between. The CDR3 has 16 amino acids. Germline V gene lookup returns CDR1 KGHSH and CDR2 LQKENI. This TCR came from a human donor with alopecia areata. The chain uses TRBV18 and TRBJ2-3, with D possibly being TRBD2 (7 bases). Sequenced here: CD4+ T cells sorted from blood, sampled at week 4, from a patient treated with tofacitinib. CDR3 DNA: TGTGCCAGCTCCAACCTCGACCGGGGGGCTTCAGATACGCAGTATTTT. Translated: CASSNLDRGASDTQYF.